This TCR beta chain was captured in a study of blood T cell repertoires in COVID-19. This CDR3 has 14 amino acids. The germline V gene has CDR1 SEHNR and CDR2 FQNEAQ (reference sequence). V shed 5 bases and J shed 4 bases, with 12 bases lying between them. Assay used: immunoSEQ multiplex PCR; TCRdb lists only in-frame clones, some missing. There are 400,000 to 500,000 clones in the sample; roughly 88% occur only once, and 1.4% to 1.5% lies in the top ten. This TCR came from a woman aged 30 to 39 with active or convalescent COVID-19. Source material: peripheral blood. The chain is built from TRBV7-9 and TRBJ1-5; tentatively, D is TRBD1 (6 bases). CDR3 region: CASSPVGTNQPQHF. The DNA for the CDR3 is TGTGCCAGCAGCCCTGTGGGGACAAATCAGCCCCAGCATTTT. The full variable domain, with the rest looked up from reference TRBV7-9 and TRBJ1-5, is DTGVSQNPRHKITKRGQNVTFRCDPISEHNRLYWYRQTLGQGPEFLTYFQNEAQLEKSRLLSDRFSAERPKGSFSTLEIQRTEQGDSAMYLCASSPVGTNQPQHFGDGTRLSIL.